Listed below are T cell receptor beta chains from one sample, sequenced in a study of cytomegalovirus exposure and HLA in healthy donors. Method: immunoSEQ multiplex PCR; TCRdb's copy keeps in-frame clones and lacks some. The sample contains some 90,000 clones, over 70% of which appear only once. Sample: PBMCs. These receptor sequences come from a middle-aged man in good health and CMV-seronegative. The CDR3 runs from the conserved cysteine through the conserved F or W. A D gene is named only where the DNA matches it firmly. Expanded clones are given a class, and other clones once, few, many or no size at all.

>-|TRBV6-9|-|TRBJ2-1
TGTGCCAGCAGTTCCCTCCGCTCCTACAATGAGCAGTTCTTC
CASSSLRSYNEQFF
>few|TRBV28|-|TRBJ2-2
TGTGCCAGCAAGGACAGCCGAACGACCGGGGAGCTGTTTTTT
CASKDSRTTGELFF
>few|TRBV28|TRBD1|TRBJ1-2
TGTGCCAGCAGTCCTCGGACAGGGCGCTATGGCTACACCTTC
CASSPRTGRYGYTF
>-|TRBV30|TRBD1|TRBJ1-1
TGTGCCTGGAGTTACAGGGGAGGCACTGAAGCTTTCTTT
CAWSYRGGTEAFF
>-|TRBV5-8|-|TRBJ1-6
TGTGCCAGCAGCATTCCTATACGCTCCTATAATTCACCCCTCCACTTT
CASSIPIRSYNSPLHF
>-|TRBV5-8|TRBD1|TRBJ1-2
TGTGCCAGCAGCCGCGGACAGGGGGATGGCTACACCTTC
CASSRGQGDGYTF
>-|TRBV7-3|-|TRBJ1-2
TGTGCCAGCAGCGGCAACTATGGCTACACCTTC
CASSGNYGYTF
>once|TRBV5-5|TRBD1|TRBJ2-7
TGTGCCAGCAGCTTACTTCAGGGGGCCGACGAGCAGTACTTC
CASSLLQGADEQYF
>few|TRBV6-6|-|TRBJ2-1
TGTGCCAGCGCCGATTTCCTAGCAAATGAGCAGTTCTTC
CASADFLANEQFF
>once|TRBV2|-|TRBJ2-7
TGTGCCAGCAGGGAAGACAGCTTCAGCTCCTACGAGCAGTACTTC
CASREDSFSSYEQYF
>once|TRBV11-3|-|TRBJ1-1
TGTGCCAGCAGCTTCACCGAGGCCAGCACTGAAGCTTTCTTT
CASSFTEASTEAFF
>-|TRBV28|-|TRBJ2-7
TGTGCCAGCAGTGGGGGGAGCAGTCACGAGCAGTACTTC
CASSGGSSHEQYF
>-|TRBV11-2|TRBD1|TRBJ1-6
TGTGCCAGCAGCCCGGAACAGGGGACTCGGGGTTCACCCCTCCACTTT
CASSPEQGTRGSPLHF
>-|TRBV19|TRBD1|TRBJ1-6
TGTGCCAGTAGTATCCGGGACAGGGATAATTCACCCCTCCACTTT
CASSIRDRDNSPLHF
>-|TRBV7-8|TRBD1|TRBJ1-1
TGTGCCAGCAGCTTCGGGACAGCGAACACTGAAGCTTTCTTT
CASSFGTANTEAFF
>-|TRBV5-4|-|TRBJ1-3
TGTGCCAGCAGCTTGGCGGGTCCCTCTGGAAACACCATATATTTT
CASSLAGPSGNTIYF
>-|TRBV4-3|-|TRBJ1-2
TGCGCCAGCAGCCAAAGCAGGGGCCATGGCTACACCTTC
CASSQSRGHGYTF
>-|TRBV19|TRBD2|TRBJ2-3
TGTGCCAGTAGTAGTCCGGGACTAGCGGGGGGAATTACGCAGTATTTT
CASSSPGLAGGITQYF
>-|TRBV5-1|-|TRBJ1-1
TGCGCCAGCAGCGGGCAGCTGAACACTGAAGCTTTCTTT
CASSGQLNTEAFF
>-|TRBV7-2|TRBD2|TRBJ2-2
TGTGCCAGCAGCTTACGCGGGGGGCCCGGGGAGCTGTTTTTT
CASSLRGGPGELFF
>few|TRBV7-3|-|TRBJ2-3
TGTGCCAGCAGCTACCTCGGGGTGGATACGCAGTATTTT
CASSYLGVDTQYF
>-|TRBV10-3|TRBD1|TRBJ1-5
TGTGCCATCAGAGGGACAGGCCCCGGGCCCCAGCATTTT
CAIRGTGPGPQHF
>-|TRBV27|TRBD1|TRBJ1-4
TGTGCCAGCAGTTTTTACAGGGGGCGCGGGGGTGAAAAACTGTTTTTT
CASSFYRGRGGEKLFF
>once|TRBV27|TRBD1|TRBJ2-7
TGTGCCAGCAGTTCAGGGACAGGGTTCTCTGAGCAGTACTTC
CASSSGTGFSEQYF
>-|TRBV5-1|-|TRBJ2-2
TGCGCCAGCAGCCCCGGACCCAAGGGGTACACCGGGGAGCTGTTTTTT
CASSPGPKGYTGELFF
>-|TRBV7-2|-|TRBJ2-7
TGTGCCAGCAGCTTTACCGGTTCCTACGAGCAGTACTTC
CASSFTGSYEQYF
>-|TRBV7-9|-|TRBJ1-5
TGTTCCAGCAGCTTAGCCGGGAATAAGTTGTATAGCAATCAGCCCCAGCATTTT
CSSSLAGNKLYSNQPQHF
>-|TRBV9|TRBD2|TRBJ2-3
TGTGCCAGCAGCGTCTGGGGGACTAGCGTTGGCACAGATACGCAGTATTTT
CASSVWGTSVGTDTQYF